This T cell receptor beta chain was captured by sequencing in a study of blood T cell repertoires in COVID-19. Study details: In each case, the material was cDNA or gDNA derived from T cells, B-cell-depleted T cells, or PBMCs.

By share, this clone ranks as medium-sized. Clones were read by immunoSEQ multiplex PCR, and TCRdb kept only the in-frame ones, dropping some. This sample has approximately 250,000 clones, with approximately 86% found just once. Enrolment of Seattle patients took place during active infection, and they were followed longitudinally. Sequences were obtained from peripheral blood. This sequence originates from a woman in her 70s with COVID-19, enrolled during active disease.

The CDR3 protein is CASSQVRLTGRTEAFF. The CDR3 DNA sequence: TGTGCCAGCAGCCAGGTAAGGCTGACAGGGAGGACTGAAGCTTTCTTT. This chain links TRBV3-1 (or the pseudogene TRBV3-2) with TRBJ1-1; 7 bases line up with TRBD1. V dropped 3 bases and J dropped 5; count of bases not matched to a gene: 12. Germline-derived CDR1 and CDR2 are LGHDT and YNNKEL (reference sequence). This CDR3 has 16 residues.